The clone carrying this T cell receptor (beta chain) has a handful of counts. Using its own MiXCR run on the 5' RACE reads, TCRdb lists one record per CDR3 protein. This sample has tens of thousands of distinct CDR3 sequences; 10% to 12% occur once, and the top ten carry around 13%. There are 14 residues in the CDR3. Germline CDR1 reads MGHRA; CDR2 reads YSYEKL. J lost 2 bases, V lost 5 bases, and 6 bases had no gene match. These data come from a study of early T cells in non-severe SARS-CoV-2 infection. This TCR was sampled from an adult who was a healthcare worker with PCR-confirmed SARS-CoV-2 infection or an uninfected control (not recorded which). The starting material was whole blood, obtained at baseline. The chain joins TRBV4-1 to TRBJ2-7; 7 nucleotides align to TRBD1. CDR3 amino acids: CASSATGQPYEQYF. Here the CDR3 DNA reads TGCGCCAGCAGCGCTACGGGACAGCCCTACGAGCAGTACTTC.